Shown below are 20 T cell receptor beta chains from a single sample sequenced in a study. Using its own MiXCR run on the RT-PCR reads, TCRdb lists one record per CDR3 protein. The sample contains about 700,000 distinct CDR3 sequences, approximately 14% of which appear only once. Sequenced input: memory CD4+ T cells from blood. These receptors all come from a female donor in good health, serving as a healthy control.

J is TRBJ2-7 and V is TRBV7-3; 8 bases map to TRBD2. This CDR3 is built from 14 residues. Trimming cost V 6 bases and J 5 bases; bases outside gene matches: 9. Germline loops: CDR1 SGHTA, CDR2 FQGTGA. The CDR3 is CASRARSGSHEQYF. DNA for the CDR3: TGTGCCAGCAGGGCGAGGAGCGGGAGCCACGAGCAGTACTTC.

This clonotype showed up many times. The chain combines TRBV29-1 with TRBJ1-1; 7 bases are a match to TRBD1. J gave up 2 bases and V 4 bases, and 7 bases lay outside the gene matches. This CDR3 has 14 residues. Germline V CDR1 and CDR2: SQVTM, ANQGSEA. The CDR3 spells CSVASGTANTEAFF. CDR3 coding DNA: TGCAGCGTTGCATCCGGGACAGCAAACACTGAAGCTTTCTTT.

This clonotype was recorded a few times. The rearrangement uses TRBV6-5 and TRBJ2-6; weak D call: TRBD1 (6 bases). V shed 6 bases and J shed 0 bases, with 15 bases lying between them. CDR3 size: 17 residues. CDR1 is MNHEY, CDR2 SVGAGI, per germline. Here the CDR3 reads CASSYAGARSGANVLTF. The CDR3 region has the DNA TGTGCCAGCAGCTACGCAGGGGCCCGCTCTGGGGCCAACGTCCTGACTTTC.

The sample holds a few counts of this clonotype. The chain uses TRBV11-1 and TRBJ1-1; D gene uncertain. Germline V gene data show CDR1 as SGHAT and CDR2 as FQDESV (reference sequence). With 8 bases removed from V and 1 base from J, the gap between germline ends came to 14 bases. This CDR3 spans 14 amino acids. CDR3 region: CASRIHVENTEAFF. The CDR3 DNA is TGTGCCAGCCGAATCCACGTCGAGAACACTGAAGCTTTCTTT.

This clonotype was seen only a few times. The V and J genes are TRBV28 and TRBJ1-2; D unresolved. V lost 2 bases and J 4 bases, leaving 8 bases between the germline ends. Germline CDR1 is MDHEN and CDR2 is SYDVKM. The CDR3 sequence is 13 residues long. CDR3 protein: CASSLPPGYGYTF. In DNA form, the CDR3 reads TGTGCCAGCAGTTTACCCCCGGGCTATGGCTACACCTTC.

This clonotype was counted between two and nine times. As DNA, the CDR3 is TGTGCCTGGAGTGGGACAGGGATCGAGTACTTC. Translation: CAWSGTGIEYF. The chain recombines TRBV30 with TRBJ2-5; 8 bases map to TRBD1. The ends lost 1 base at V and 12 bases at J; junction bases unmatched: 4. This CDR3 has 11 amino acids. Germline-derived CDR1 and CDR2 are GTSNPN and SVGIG (reference sequence).

To note about this clonotype: A junction end diverges from the germline sequence, so it may reflect a read error. V and J are TRBV7-7 and TRBJ2-2; D is perhaps TRBD2 (5 bases). There are 15 residues in the CDR3. Germline V gives CDR1 SSHAT, CDR2 FNYEAQ (reference sequence). Here the CDR3 DNA reads TGTGCTAGCAGCCCAAACCGGGAGAACACCGGGGAGCTGTTTTTT. The encoded protein is CASSPNRENTGELFF.

V usage is TRBV12-3 or TRBV12-4 and J usage is TRBJ1-6; D is uncertain. This CDR3 has 15 amino acids. V was clipped by 4 bases and J by 5 bases, with 12 bases between them. Here the CDR3 reads CASSSQGNNNSPLHF. CDR3 sequence (DNA): TGTGCCAGCAGTTCCCAAGGGAACAATAATTCACCCCTCCACTTT.

The V and J genes are TRBV12-3 or TRBV12-4 and TRBJ2-1; D is ambiguous. The CDR3 extends over 12 amino acids. The ends were cut back, 3 bases at V and 9 bases at J, with 9 bases in the middle. The CDR3 DNA sequence: TGTGCCAGCAGTTTTAATCCATTTGAGCAGTTCTTC. Its translation: CASSFNPFEQFF.

The sample holds many counts of this clonotype. The rearrangement uses TRBV7-9 and TRBJ2-3; D gene ambiguous. V shed 3 bases and J shed 1 base, with 2 bases lying between them. The CDR3 is 12 amino acids. The germline V gene has CDR1 SEHNR and CDR2 FQNEAQ (reference sequence). The CDR3 reads CASSFGTDTQYF. The CDR3 DNA sequence: TGTGCCAGCAGCTTTGGCACAGATACGCAGTATTTT.

This clonotype appeared a few times. The chain has TRBV5-1 and TRBJ2-7, with TRBD1 identical over 10 bases. Trimming removed 4 bases from V and 5 bases from J; junction bases left unmatched: 9. Germline V CDR1 and CDR2: SGHRS, YFSETQ. The CDR3 contains 15 residues. The CDR3 region has the DNA TGCGCCAGCAGCCCCGAGGGACAGGGGCGCAACGAGCAGTACTTC. It specifies CASSPEGQGRNEQYF.

This clonotype has more than one count but fewer than ten. The rearrangement uses TRBV5-4 and TRBJ2-5; D remains ambiguous. This CDR3 region has 14 residues. Germline CDR1 is SGHNT and CDR2 is YYREEE (reference sequence). V lost 3 bases and J 2 bases, leaving 11 bases between the germline ends. This CDR3 reads CASSWPLRQETQYF. The DNA for the CDR3 is TGTGCCAGCAGCTGGCCCTTGCGGCAAGAGACCCAGTACTTC.

This clonotype has only a few counts. The gene calls are TRBV20-1 and TRBJ2-5; the D is unclear. CDR3 length equals 13 residues. Germline assignment: CDR1 DFQATT and CDR2 SNEGSKA (reference sequence). The V gene lost 6 bases and the J gene lost 3 bases, with 14 bases spanning the gap. CDR3 sequence (DNA): TGCAGTGCCCGAGGCTTGCAAGAAGAGACCCAGTACTTC. Protein sequence: CSARGLQEETQYF.

The chain carries TRBV24-1 and TRBJ1-2, with D maybe TRBD1 (5 bases). Trimming left V 7 bases short and J 3 bases short, with 11 bases between. CDR1 is KGHDR and CDR2 is SFDVKD in the germline V gene. CDR3 length: 13 residues. CDR3 in amino acids: CATRRGLDYGYTF. In DNA form, the CDR3 reads TGTGCCACCAGACGGGGCCTAGACTATGGCTACACCTTC.

This clonotype has a count of ten or more. The V call is TRBV12-3 or TRBV12-4, the J call TRBJ1-2; D call uncertain. The CDR3 length is 12 residues. V lost 6 bases, J lost 3 bases, and 8 bases lay in between. The CDR3 sequence is CASSPGDYGYTF. The CDR3 DNA sequence: TGTGCCAGCAGCCCTGGTGACTATGGCTACACCTTC.

The V gene is TRBV24-1, the J gene TRBJ1-2, with TRBD1 identical over 8 bases. J was trimmed by 3 bases and V by 1 base; bases with no gene match: 3. Germline V lookup: CDR1 KGHDR, CDR2 SFDVKD. CDR3 size: 15 residues. The chain's CDR3 is CATSDFGQGDYGYTF. DNA for the CDR3: TGTGCCACCAGTGATTTTGGACAGGGTGACTATGGCTACACCTTC.

The chain carries TRBV20-1 and TRBJ2-3; D remains unclear. Trimming pared 3 bases from V and 6 bases from J, leaving 10 bases between. Germline assignment: CDR1 DFQATT and CDR2 SNEGSKA (reference sequence). The CDR3 covers 12 residues. CDR3 in amino acids: CSASGMRDTQYF. DNA for the CDR3: TGCAGTGCTAGTGGGATGAGGGATACGCAGTATTTT.

This clonotype was seen only a few times. The rearrangement joins TRBV20-1 to TRBJ2-7, with 9 bases matching TRBD2. There are 13 residues in the CDR3. The germline V gene has CDR1 DFQATT and CDR2 SNEGSKA (reference sequence). J gave up 3 bases and V 6 bases, and 6 bases lay outside the gene matches. Here the CDR3 reads CSAPKAGGYEQYF. The CDR3 DNA is TGCAGTGCCCCCAAAGCGGGAGGCTACGAGCAGTACTTC.

This clonotype occurred a few times. V usage is TRBV30 and J usage is TRBJ2-7, with D unclear. V was pared by 0 bases and J by 3 bases, with 24 bases between. The germline V gene has CDR1 GTSNPN and CDR2 SVGIG (reference sequence). The CDR3 runs to 18 residues. The CDR3 sequence is CAWSVPGNHRPKFYEQYF. In nucleotides, the CDR3 is TGTGCCTGGAGTGTACCTGGGAATCACCGGCCAAAATTCTACGAGCAGTACTTC.

This clonotype was observed a handful of times. The rearrangement uses TRBV20-1 and TRBJ2-1; 9 positions match TRBD1. The CDR3 has 14 amino acids. Germline-derived CDR1 and CDR2 are DFQATT and SNEGSKA (reference sequence). The J segment lost 8 bases and the V segment lost 4 bases, leaving 9 bases of the junction unmatched. The CDR3, as DNA: TGCAGTGCTATAGACAGGGGGTCTTGGGATGAGCAGTTCTTC. It specifies CSAIDRGSWDEQFF.